This TCR beta chain was found in a study of T cells after yellow fever vaccination. Turning to the study itself: Libraries from low-cell-number fractions were prepared with the SMART-Seq v4 Ultra Low Input RNA kit.

They built TCR cDNA with 5'RACE template switching, a step that put in a universal primer site and UMIs. TCRdb independently ran MiXCR on the 5' RACE reads; one entry per CDR3 protein. The sample includes 350,000 or so distinct CDR3 sequences, 7% to 10% of them seen just once. Overall study results and limits: Post-booster reappearance was seen for most primary-vaccination clones (roughly 96% CD4, 88% CD8). By day 5 rather than day 15, the secondary response had peaked, though it was weaker.

Note on this clonotype: Its antigen is undetermined.

This CDR3 is 17 amino acids long. The germline CDR1 and CDR2 sequences are LGHDT and YNNKEL (reference sequence). Trimming cost V 6 bases and J 0 bases; bases outside gene matches: 9. The material was PBMCs, obtained roughly 47 days after the first yellow fever vaccination. The TCR originated in a man aged 18 to 35 who received the YFV17D yellow fever vaccine. The chain links TRBV3-1 to TRBJ2-1, with 9 bases matching TRBD2. The CDR3 protein is CASRGGSRGGSYNEQFF. CDR3 bases: TGTGCCAGCAGAGGTGGCTCGCGGGGGGGCTCCTACAATGAGCAGTTCTTC.